The sequence of this T cell receptor beta chain was determined in a study of CD8 T cell repertoires and HIV-1 epitope variants. Study as a whole: Each of Twenty-five Gag and Nef epitope peptides stimulated a separate culture. Study-wide points: The assay identified only TCR beta chains of antigen-proliferating T cells.

Trimming took off 4 bases at V and 0 bases at J, with 5 bases between the two ends. CDR3 length: 12 residues. Germline V gene lookup returns CDR1 SGHRS and CDR2 YFSETQ. The assay was immunoSEQ multiplex PCR, and TCRdb's table has in-frame clones only and misses some. This sample carries thousands of clones, under 75% of them seen once, and the ten largest clones take 35% to 45%. Remarks on this clone: Its matching antigen is unknown.

This chain links TRBV5-1 with TRBJ2-7; no definite D call. This TCR derives from a male donor with HIV. Sample: cultured CD8+ T cells derived from PBMCs. The CDR3 sequence: CASSGYSYEQYF. DNA for the CDR3: TGCGCCAGCAGCGGTTACTCCTACGAGCAGTACTTC.